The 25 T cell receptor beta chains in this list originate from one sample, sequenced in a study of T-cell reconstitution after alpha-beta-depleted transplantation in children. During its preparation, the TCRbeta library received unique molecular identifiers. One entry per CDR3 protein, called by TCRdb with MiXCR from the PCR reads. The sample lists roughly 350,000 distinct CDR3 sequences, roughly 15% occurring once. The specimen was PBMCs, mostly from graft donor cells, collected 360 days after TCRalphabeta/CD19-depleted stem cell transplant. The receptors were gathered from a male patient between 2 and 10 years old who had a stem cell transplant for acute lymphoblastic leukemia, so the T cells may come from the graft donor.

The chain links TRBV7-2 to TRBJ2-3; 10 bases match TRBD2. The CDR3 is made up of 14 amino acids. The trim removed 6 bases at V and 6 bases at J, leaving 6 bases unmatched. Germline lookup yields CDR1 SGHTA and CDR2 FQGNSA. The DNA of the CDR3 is TGTGCCAGCAGGACTAGCGGGCCCTCGGATACGCAGTATTTT. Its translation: CASRTSGPSDTQYF.

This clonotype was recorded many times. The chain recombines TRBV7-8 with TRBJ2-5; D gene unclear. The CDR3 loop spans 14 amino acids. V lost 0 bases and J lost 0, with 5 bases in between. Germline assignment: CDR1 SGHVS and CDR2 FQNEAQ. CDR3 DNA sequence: TGTGCCAGCAGCTTAGCCGAGTACCAAGAGACCCAGTACTTC. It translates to CASSLAEYQETQYF.

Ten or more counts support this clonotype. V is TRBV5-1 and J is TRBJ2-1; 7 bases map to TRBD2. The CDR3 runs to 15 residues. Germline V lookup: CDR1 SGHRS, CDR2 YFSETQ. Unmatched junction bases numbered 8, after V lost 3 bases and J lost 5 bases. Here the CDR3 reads CASSSLAGANNEQFF. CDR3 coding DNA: TGCGCCAGCAGCTCCCTGGCGGGAGCGAACAATGAGCAGTTCTTC. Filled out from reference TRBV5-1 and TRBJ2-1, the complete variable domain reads KAGVTQTPRYLIKTRGQQVTLSCSPISGHRSVSWYQQTPGQGLQFLFEYFSETQRNKGNFPGRFSGRQFSNSRSEMNVSTLELGDSALYLCASSSLAGANNEQFFGPGTRLTVL.

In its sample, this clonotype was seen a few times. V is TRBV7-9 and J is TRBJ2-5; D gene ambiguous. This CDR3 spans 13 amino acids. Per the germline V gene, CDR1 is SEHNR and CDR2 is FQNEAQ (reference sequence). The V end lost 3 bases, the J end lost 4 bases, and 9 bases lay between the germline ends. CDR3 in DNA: TGTGCCAGCAGCTTGTCGGTGGTAGAGACCCAGTACTTC. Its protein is CASSLSVVETQYF. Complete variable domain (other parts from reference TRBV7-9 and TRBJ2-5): DTGVSQNPRHKITKRGQNVTFRCDPISEHNRLYWYRQTLGQGPEFLTYFQNEAQLEKSRLLSDRFSAERPKGSFSTLEIQRTEQGDSAMYLCASSLSVVETQYFGPGTRLLVL.

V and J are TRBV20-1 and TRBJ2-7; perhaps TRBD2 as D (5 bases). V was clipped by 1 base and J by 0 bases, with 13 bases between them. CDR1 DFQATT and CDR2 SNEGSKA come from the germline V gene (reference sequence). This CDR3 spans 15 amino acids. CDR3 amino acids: CSARVPSLSSYEQYF. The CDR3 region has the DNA TGCAGTGCTAGAGTCCCTAGCTTGAGCTCCTACGAGCAGTACTTC.

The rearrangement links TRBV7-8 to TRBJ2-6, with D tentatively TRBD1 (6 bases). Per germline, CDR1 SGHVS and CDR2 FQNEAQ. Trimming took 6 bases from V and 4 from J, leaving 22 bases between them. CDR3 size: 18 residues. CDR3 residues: CASRTDRFDLGGANVLTF. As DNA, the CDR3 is TGTGCCAGCAGAACCGACAGGTTTGATTTGGGAGGGGCCAACGTCCTGACTTTC.

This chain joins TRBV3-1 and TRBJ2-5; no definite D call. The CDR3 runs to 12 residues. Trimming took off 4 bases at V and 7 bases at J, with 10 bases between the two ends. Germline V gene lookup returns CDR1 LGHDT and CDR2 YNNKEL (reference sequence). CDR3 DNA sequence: TGTGCCAGCAGCCTTTTCTTAGGGACCCAGTACTTC. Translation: CASSLFLGTQYF.

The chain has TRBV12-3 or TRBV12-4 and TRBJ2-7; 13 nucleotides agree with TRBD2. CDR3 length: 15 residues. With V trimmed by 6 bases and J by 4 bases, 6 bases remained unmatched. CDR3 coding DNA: TGTGCCAGCAGAATCGGACTAGCGGGAGTGTACGAGCAGTACTTC. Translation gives CASRIGLAGVYEQYF.

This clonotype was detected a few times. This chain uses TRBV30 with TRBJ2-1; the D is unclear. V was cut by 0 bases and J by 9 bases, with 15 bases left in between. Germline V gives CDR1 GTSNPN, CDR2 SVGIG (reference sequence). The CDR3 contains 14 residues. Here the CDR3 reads CAWSVRHPDGEQFF. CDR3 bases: TGTGCCTGGAGTGTAAGGCACCCCGACGGTGAGCAGTTCTTC.

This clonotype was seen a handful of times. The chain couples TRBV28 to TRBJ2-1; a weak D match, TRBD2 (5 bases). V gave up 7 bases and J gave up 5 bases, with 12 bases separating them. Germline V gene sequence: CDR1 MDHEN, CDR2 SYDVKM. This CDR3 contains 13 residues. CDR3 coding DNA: TGTGCCAGCAACCGGGGTGGCCACAATGAGCAGTTCTTC. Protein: CASNRGGHNEQFF.

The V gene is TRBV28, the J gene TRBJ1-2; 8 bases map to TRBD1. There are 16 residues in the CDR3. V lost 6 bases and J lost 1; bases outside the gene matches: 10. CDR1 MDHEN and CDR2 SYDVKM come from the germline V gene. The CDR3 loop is CASRVGTGLFNYGYTF. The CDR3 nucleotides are TGTGCCAGCAGGGTTGGGACAGGCTTATTTAACTATGGCTACACCTTC.

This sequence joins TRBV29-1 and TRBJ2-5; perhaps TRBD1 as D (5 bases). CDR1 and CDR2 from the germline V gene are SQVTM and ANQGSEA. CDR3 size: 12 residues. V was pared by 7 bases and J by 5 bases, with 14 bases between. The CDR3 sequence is CSGRGRGETQYF. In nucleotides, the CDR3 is TGCAGCGGACGAGGAAGGGGCGAGACCCAGTACTTC.

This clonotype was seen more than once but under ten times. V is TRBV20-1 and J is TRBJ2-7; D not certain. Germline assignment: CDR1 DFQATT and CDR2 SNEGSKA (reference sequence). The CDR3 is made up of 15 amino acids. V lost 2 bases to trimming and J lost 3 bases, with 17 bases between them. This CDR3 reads CSARPSHRAGYEQYF. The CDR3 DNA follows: TGCAGTGCTAGACCTTCTCATAGGGCCGGCTACGAGCAGTACTTC.

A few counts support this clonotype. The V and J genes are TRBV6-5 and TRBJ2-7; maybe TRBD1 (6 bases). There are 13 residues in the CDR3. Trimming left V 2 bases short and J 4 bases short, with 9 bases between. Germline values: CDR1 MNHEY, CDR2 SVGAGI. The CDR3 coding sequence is TGTGCCAGCAGTTACGACCAGGGGTACGAGCAGTACTTC. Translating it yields CASSYDQGYEQYF.

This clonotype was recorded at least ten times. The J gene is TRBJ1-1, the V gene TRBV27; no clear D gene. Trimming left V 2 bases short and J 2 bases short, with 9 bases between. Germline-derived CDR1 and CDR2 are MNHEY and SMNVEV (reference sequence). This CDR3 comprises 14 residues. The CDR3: CASSLKGRNTEAFF. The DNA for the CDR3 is TGTGCCAGCAGTTTAAAAGGCCGTAACACTGAAGCTTTCTTT.

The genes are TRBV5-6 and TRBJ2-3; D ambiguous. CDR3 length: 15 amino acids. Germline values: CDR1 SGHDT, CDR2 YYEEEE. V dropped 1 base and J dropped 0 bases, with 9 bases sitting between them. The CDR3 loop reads CASSLRAESTDTQYF. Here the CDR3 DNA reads TGTGCCAGCAGCTTGCGGGCTGAAAGCACAGATACGCAGTATTTT. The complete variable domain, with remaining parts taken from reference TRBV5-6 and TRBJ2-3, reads DAGVTQSPTHLIKTRGQQVTLRCSPKSGHDTVSWYQQALGQGPQFIFQYYEEEERQRGNFPDRFSGHQFPNYSSELNVNALLLGDSALYLCASSLRAESTDTQYFGPGTRLTVL.

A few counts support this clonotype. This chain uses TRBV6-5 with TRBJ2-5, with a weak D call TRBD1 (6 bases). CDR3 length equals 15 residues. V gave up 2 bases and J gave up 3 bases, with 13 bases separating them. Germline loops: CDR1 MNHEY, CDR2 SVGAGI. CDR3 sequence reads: CASSYPLGAEETQYF. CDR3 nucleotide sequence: TGTGCCAGCAGTTACCCGCTGGGGGCAGAAGAGACCCAGTACTTC.

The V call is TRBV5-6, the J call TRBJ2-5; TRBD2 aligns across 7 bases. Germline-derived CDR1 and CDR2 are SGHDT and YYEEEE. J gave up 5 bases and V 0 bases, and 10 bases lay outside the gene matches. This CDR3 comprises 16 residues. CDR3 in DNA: TGTGCCAGCAGCTTGGGTCCGCGGGAGAACAGGGAGACCCAGTACTTC. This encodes CASSLGPRENRETQYF.

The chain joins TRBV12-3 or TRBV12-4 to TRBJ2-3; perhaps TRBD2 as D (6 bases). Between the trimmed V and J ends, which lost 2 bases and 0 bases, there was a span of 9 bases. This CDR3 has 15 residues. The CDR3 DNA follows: TGTGCCAGCAGTTTAAGCGGGCCCAGCACAGATACGCAGTATTTT. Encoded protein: CASSLSGPSTDTQYF.

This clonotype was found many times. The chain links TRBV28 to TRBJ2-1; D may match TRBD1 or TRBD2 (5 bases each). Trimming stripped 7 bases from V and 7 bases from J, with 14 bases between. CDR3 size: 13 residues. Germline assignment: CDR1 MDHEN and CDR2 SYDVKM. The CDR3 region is CASKVGARNEQFF. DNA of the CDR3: TGTGCCAGCAAGGTCGGGGCGCGGAATGAGCAGTTCTTC.

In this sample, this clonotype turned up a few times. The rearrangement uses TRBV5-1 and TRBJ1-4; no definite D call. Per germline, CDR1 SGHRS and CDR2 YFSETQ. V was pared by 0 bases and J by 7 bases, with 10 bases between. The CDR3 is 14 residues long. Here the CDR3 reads CASSLGRMGEKLFF. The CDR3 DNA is TGCGCCAGCAGCTTGGGCAGGATGGGTGAAAAACTGTTTTTT. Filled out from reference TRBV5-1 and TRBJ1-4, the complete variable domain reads KAGVTQTPRYLIKTRGQQVTLSCSPISGHRSVSWYQQTPGQGLQFLFEYFSETQRNKGNFPGRFSGRQFSNSRSEMNVSTLELGDSALYLCASSLGRMGEKLFFGSGTQLSVL.

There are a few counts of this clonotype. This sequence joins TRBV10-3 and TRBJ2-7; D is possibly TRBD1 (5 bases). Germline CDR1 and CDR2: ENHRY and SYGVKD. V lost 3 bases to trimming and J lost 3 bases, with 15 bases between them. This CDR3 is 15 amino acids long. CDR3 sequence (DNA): TGTGCCATCAGTGACCGCGACAGCTCTGTCTACGAGCAGTACTTC. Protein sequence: CAISDRDSSVYEQYF.

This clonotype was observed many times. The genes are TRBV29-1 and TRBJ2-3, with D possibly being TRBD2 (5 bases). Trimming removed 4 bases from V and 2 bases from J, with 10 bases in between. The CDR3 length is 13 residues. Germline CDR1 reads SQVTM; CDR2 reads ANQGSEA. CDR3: CSVAGLFTDTQYF. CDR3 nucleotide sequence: TGCAGCGTTGCCGGACTTTTCACAGATACGCAGTATTTT.

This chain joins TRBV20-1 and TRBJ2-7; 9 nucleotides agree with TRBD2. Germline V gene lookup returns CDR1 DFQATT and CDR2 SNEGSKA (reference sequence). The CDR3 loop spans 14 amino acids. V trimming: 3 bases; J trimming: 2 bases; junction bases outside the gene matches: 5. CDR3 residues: CSARGPSGTYEQYF. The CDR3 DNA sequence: TGCAGTGCTAGGGGGCCTAGCGGGACCTACGAGCAGTACTTC.

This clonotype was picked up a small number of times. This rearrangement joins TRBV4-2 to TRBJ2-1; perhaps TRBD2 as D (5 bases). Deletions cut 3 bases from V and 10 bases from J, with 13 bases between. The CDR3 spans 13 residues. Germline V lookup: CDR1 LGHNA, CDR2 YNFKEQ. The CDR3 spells CASSQEGSLEQFF. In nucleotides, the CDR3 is TGTGCCAGCAGCCAGGAAGGGAGCTTAGAGCAGTTCTTC.